The T cell receptor (beta chain) described here comes from a study of blood T cell repertoires in COVID-19. As for the study in general: The United States, Italy and Spain provided the acute and convalescent COVID-19 samples.

The V and J ends lost 6 bases and 0 bases respectively, with 15 bases between them. The CDR3 totals 16 residues. The germline V gene encodes CDR1 LNHDA and CDR2 SQIVND (reference sequence). Profiled with immunoSEQ multiplex PCR; TCRdb holds only in-frame clones, not every one. The sample has about 200,000 clones, 92% seen once. This clone was detected only a few times. Sample: peripheral blood. The sequence derives from a man aged 55 to 70 with COVID-19, enrolled during active disease. The V gene is TRBV19, the J gene TRBJ1-5; the D gene is possibly TRBD1 (6 bases). The CDR3 DNA reads as TGTGCCAGTAGCCCAGGGACACCCTTTAGCAATCAGCCCCAGCATTTT. Translation gives CASSPGTPFSNQPQHF.